This T cell receptor beta chain was sequenced during a study of blood T cell repertoires in COVID-19. Study as a whole: Samples taken during acute and convalescent COVID-19 were collected in the United States, Italy and Spain.

Adults between about 18 and 95 years of age took part from about two dozen US areas. CDR3 length equals 11 residues. The germline gives CDR1 SGHVS, CDR2 FQNEAQ. This clone came up once. Relative to the germline gene, one junction end is altered; a read error may explain this. Repertoires were generated with immunoSEQ multiplex PCR, while TCRdb's copy carries only in-frame clones and drops some. The sample has about 250,000 clones, 87% seen once. The chain combines TRBV7-8 with TRBJ2-7; no reliable D call. Material for sequencing was PBMCs or T cells enriched from blood (not recorded which). This clonotype was obtained from a woman aged 25 to 39 with acute COVID-19. CDR3 nucleotides: TGTGCCAGCAGCTCTTGGGCCATCCGGAACTTC. Translated: CASSSWAIRNF.